Shown below are 23 T cell receptor beta chains from a single sample sequenced in a study of blood T cell repertoires in COVID-19. Produced via immunoSEQ multiplex PCR; TCRdb's table is partial and in-frame only. The sample lists approximately 150,000 clones; 84% were seen once. Sequencing was done on a sample of peripheral blood. The receptors shown here come from a man aged 60 to 69 with acute or convalescent COVID-19.

Here the CDR3 DNA reads TGCGCCAGCAGCTTGAGTGGGGGGAATGGAGATACGCAGTATTTT. Its translation: CASSLSGGNGDTQYF. The chain combines TRBV5-1 with TRBJ2-3, with D possibly TRBD2 on 6 matching bases. The CDR3 runs 15 residues. From germline, CDR1 is SGHRS and CDR2 YFSETQ. V lost 1 base, J lost 5 bases, and 14 bases lay in between.

The sample holds one count of this clone. This chain joins TRBV24-1 and TRBJ1-2; D is uncertain. The CDR3 has 13 amino acids. V lost 9 bases and J 3 bases, leaving 13 bases between the germline ends. CDR1 is KGHDR and CDR2 is SFDVKD in the germline V gene. The CDR3 coding sequence is TGTGCCACCCCAGCCAAAGGAGACTATGGCTACACCTTC. As protein: CATPAKGDYGYTF.

The chain carries TRBV11-2 and TRBJ1-1; the D gene is possibly TRBD1 (6 bases). V was cut by 1 base and J by 2 bases, with 20 bases left in between. The germline V gene has CDR1 SGHAT and CDR2 FQNNGV. The CDR3 runs to 18 residues. The CDR3 DNA reads TGTGCCAGCAGCTTAGCAAGGGTGGGGGCGAAGGTTAACACTGAAGCTTTCTTT. It encodes CASSLARVGAKVNTEAFF. The full variable domain, rest sourced from reference TRBV11-2 and TRBJ1-1, is EAGVAQSPRYKIIEKRQSVAFWCNPISGHATLYWYQQILGQGPKLLIQFQNNGVVDDSQLPKDRFSAERLKGVDSTLKIQPAKLEDSAVYLCASSLARVGAKVNTEAFFGQGTRLTVV.

V is TRBV7-5 and J is TRBJ1-4; the listed D gene, TRBD1, was not tested against the DNA. TRBV7-5 is termed a pseudogene. The length of the CDR3 is 15 residues. The CDR3 DNA sequence: TGTGCCAGAAGCGAGGGGACAGGAACTAATGAAAAACTGTTTTTT. It encodes CARSEGTGTNEKLFF.

The count of this clone is one. V is TRBV7-9 and J is TRBJ2-1, with 10 nucleotides matching TRBD2. CDR1 and CDR2 (germline): SEHNR, FQNEAQ (reference sequence). V was clipped by 6 bases and J by 6 bases; unmatched bases: 5. This CDR3 has 14 amino acids. The CDR3 DNA reads TGTGCCAGCAGTTCAAGCGGGGGGGCCAATGAGCAGTTCTTC. It translates to CASSSSGGANEQFF.

This chain connects TRBV19 to TRBJ2-5, with 10 bases identical to TRBD2. V gave up 3 bases and J gave up 4 bases; unmatched junction bases: 5. The CDR3 has 15 residues. CDR1 LNHDA and CDR2 SQIVND come from the germline V gene (reference sequence). In DNA form, the CDR3 reads TGTGCCAGTAGTATGCGACTAGCGGGCGGAGAGACCCAGTACTTC. It is translated as CASSMRLAGGETQYF.

This chain links TRBV5-4 with TRBJ2-2; possible D gene TRBD2, 5 bases. The CDR3 length is 14 residues. V lost 2 bases, J lost 6 bases, and 11 bases lay in between. Germline-derived CDR1 and CDR2 are SGHNT and YYREEE (reference sequence). CDR3 in amino acids: CASSFGPSPGELFF. In DNA, the CDR3 is TGTGCCAGCAGCTTTGGTCCTAGCCCCGGGGAGCTGTTTTTT. The whole variable domain, remainder taken from reference TRBV5-4 and TRBJ2-2, is ETGVTQSPTHLIKTRGQQVTLRCSSQSGHNTVSWYQQALGQGPQFIFQYYREEENGRGNFPPRFSGLQFPNYSSELNVNALELDDSALYLCASSFGPSPGELFFGEGSRLTVL.

The chain uses TRBV24-1 and TRBJ2-5, with no clear D. Per the germline V gene, CDR1 is KGHDR and CDR2 is SFDVKD. The CDR3 loop spans 12 amino acids. Trimming shortened V by 3 bases and J by 3 bases, and 4 bases separated the two germline ends. The CDR3 here is CATSDTEETQYF. The CDR3 nucleotides are TGTGCCACCAGTGATACTGAAGAGACCCAGTACTTC.

The chain links TRBV19 to TRBJ1-2; no clear D gene. The CDR3 spans 15 residues. The germline V gene has CDR1 LNHDA and CDR2 SQIVND (reference sequence). Trimming took 1 base from V and 8 from J, leaving 17 bases between them. In nucleotides, the CDR3 is TGTGCCAGTAGTATAGGGAACAGAGCTTCCTCGGGCTACACCTTC. Protein: CASSIGNRASSGYTF.

The CDR3 DNA follows: TGTGCCACTGGACAGGGGGCTCGTCAGCCCCAGCATTTT. Protein sequence: CATGQGARQPQHF. This rearrangement joins TRBV2 to TRBJ1-5; 11 bases align to TRBD1. V gave up 10 bases and J gave up 6 bases; unmatched junction bases: 5. The germline V gene encodes CDR1 SNHLY and CDR2 FYNNEI. This CDR3 spans 13 amino acids. Drawing the rest from reference TRBV2 and TRBJ1-5, the complete variable domain is EPEVTQTPSHQVTQMGQEVILRCVPISNHLYFYWYRQILGQKVEFLVSFYNNEISEKSEIFDDQFSVERPDGSNFTLKIRSTKLEDSAMYFCATGQGARQPQHFGDGTRLSIL.

The chain links TRBV29-1 to TRBJ1-1; TRBD1 might be the D (5 bases). The CDR3 extends over 12 amino acids. CDR1 and CDR2 (germline): SQVTM, ANQGSEA. V lost 6 bases and J lost 1, with 9 bases in between. The CDR3 DNA reads as TGCAGCGTCAGACAGTCGAACACTGAAGCTTTCTTT. Amino acids: CSVRQSNTEAFF. The full variable domain, in which reference TRBV29-1 and TRBJ1-1 provide the parts outside the CDR3, is SAVISQKPSRDICQRGTSLTIQCQVDSQVTMMFWYRQQPGQSLTLIATANQGSEATYESGFVIDKFPISRPNLTFSTLTVSNMSPEDSSIYLCSVRQSNTEAFFGQGTRLTVV.

The chain recombines TRBV7-3 with TRBJ2-3; no definite D call. This CDR3 region has 13 residues. Trimming pared 5 bases from V and 2 bases from J, leaving 8 bases between. The germline V gene has CDR1 SGHTA and CDR2 FQGTGA. The CDR3: CASSAQLTDTQYF. The CDR3 nucleotides read TGTGCCAGCAGCGCCCAACTCACAGATACGCAGTATTTT.

The V call is TRBV29-1, the J call TRBJ2-2, with a weak D call TRBD2 (6 bases). Germline V lookup: CDR1 SQVTM, CDR2 ANQGSEA. This CDR3 has 17 amino acids. V gave up 0 bases and J gave up 4 bases, with 18 bases separating them. CDR3 in DNA: TGCAGCGTTGAAGATCTGGGGCAGGGAGGAGGCACCGGGGAGCTGTTTTTT. It codes for CSVEDLGQGGGTGELFF.

This chain connects TRBV2 to TRBJ1-6; 7 bases fit TRBD1. There are 14 residues in the CDR3. The J segment lost 7 bases and the V segment lost 3 bases, leaving 3 bases of the junction unmatched. CDR1 SNHLY and CDR2 FYNNEI come from the germline V gene. Written as DNA, the CDR3 is TGTGCCAGCAGTGAGACAGGGAGCAATTCACCCCTCCACTTT. It translates to CASSETGSNSPLHF.

This chain connects TRBV14 to TRBJ1-6; TRBD1 might be the D (6 bases). This CDR3 has 14 amino acids. V gave up 4 bases and J gave up 11 bases, with 15 bases separating them. CDR1 is SGHDN, CDR2 FVKESK, per germline. The CDR3: CASSRGQNLTPLHF. CDR3 coding DNA: TGTGCCAGCAGCCGAGGACAGAACCTTACACCCCTCCACTTT.

CDR3 loop: CSIELNTEAFF. CDR3 in DNA: TGCAGTATAGAGTTGAACACTGAAGCTTTCTTT. The chain couples TRBV20-1 to TRBJ1-1; D gene ambiguous. The CDR3 is 11 residues long. Germline V gene sequence: CDR1 DFQATT, CDR2 SNEGSKA (reference sequence). Trimming left V 8 bases short and J 0 bases short, with 7 bases between.

The genes are TRBV5-4 and TRBJ2-5, with D perhaps TRBD2 (7 bases). Germline V gene sequence: CDR1 SGHNT, CDR2 YYREEE (reference sequence). The CDR3 totals 14 residues. V was clipped by 7 bases and J by 2 bases, with 15 bases between them. The CDR3 region has the DNA TGTGCCAGCGGGAGGGACACTGAACAAGAGACCCAGTACTTC. Encoded protein: CASGRDTEQETQYF.

This clone was observed once. V and J are TRBV9 and TRBJ1-5; 7 bases are shared with TRBD1. V dropped 3 bases and J dropped 0; count of bases not matched to a gene: 3. The CDR3 length is 15 residues. CDR1 is SGDLS and CDR2 is YYNGEE in the germline V gene. The CDR3 region is CASSATGHSNQPQHF. CDR3 sequence (DNA): TGTGCCAGCAGCGCGACAGGGCATAGCAATCAGCCCCAGCATTTT.

This chain links TRBV19 with TRBJ1-2, with 7 nucleotides matching TRBD1. This CDR3 region has 18 residues. V lost 3 bases, J lost 7 bases, and 20 bases stayed unmatched. Germline CDR1 LNHDA, CDR2 SQIVND (reference sequence). The CDR3 is CASSIGKGAPPSSGGYTF. CDR3 coding DNA: TGTGCCAGTAGTATTGGAAAGGGGGCCCCACCGTCTTCGGGTGGCTACACCTTC.

The chain carries TRBV21-1 and TRBJ2-2; the table assigns TRBD2, which was not confirmed against the DNA. TRBV21-1 is labeled a pseudogene. The CDR3 totals 14 residues. CDR3: CATEGAGVPGELFF. The DNA of the CDR3 is TGTGCCACTGAAGGAGCGGGAGTACCCGGGGAGCTGTTTTTT.

The rearrangement joins TRBV7-9 to TRBJ1-5; weak D call: TRBD1 (5 bases). The length of the CDR3 is 14 residues. V shed 3 bases and J shed 5 bases, with 11 bases lying between them. CDR1 is SEHNR, CDR2 FQNEAQ, per germline (reference sequence). Written as DNA, the CDR3 is TGTGCCAGCAGCTTGACAGCCGCCGATCAGCCCCAGCATTTT. This codes for CASSLTAADQPQHF.

The J gene is TRBJ1-6, the V gene TRBV19, with D hard to call. V was cut by 10 bases and J by 0 bases, with 13 bases left in between. CDR3 length: 15 amino acids. Germline V CDR1 and CDR2: LNHDA, SQIVND (reference sequence). The CDR3 loop reads CATQEESSYNSPLHF. The CDR3 DNA follows: TGTGCCACCCAGGAAGAGAGCTCCTATAATTCACCCCTCCACTTT.

V and J are TRBV29-1 and TRBJ2-5; D is perhaps TRBD2 (5 bases). CDR1 and CDR2 (germline): SQVTM, ANQGSEA. The V gene lost 6 bases and the J gene lost 1 base, with 12 bases spanning the gap. The CDR3 is 13 amino acids. CDR3 coding DNA: TGCAGCGTGCCCTCGGGGTCCCAAGAGACCCAGTACTTC. It translates to CSVPSGSQETQYF.